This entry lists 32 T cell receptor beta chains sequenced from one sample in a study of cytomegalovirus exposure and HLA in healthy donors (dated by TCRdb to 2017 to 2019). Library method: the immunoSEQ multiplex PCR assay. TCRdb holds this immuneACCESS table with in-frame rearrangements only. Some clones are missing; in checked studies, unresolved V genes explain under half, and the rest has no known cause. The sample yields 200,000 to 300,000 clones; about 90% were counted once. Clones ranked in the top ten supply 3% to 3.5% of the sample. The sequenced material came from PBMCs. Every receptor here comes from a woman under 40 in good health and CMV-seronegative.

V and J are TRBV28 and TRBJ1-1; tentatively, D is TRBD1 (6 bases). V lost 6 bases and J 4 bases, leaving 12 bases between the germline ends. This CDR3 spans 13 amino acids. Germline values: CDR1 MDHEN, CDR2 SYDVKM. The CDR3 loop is CASRPTGRTEAFF. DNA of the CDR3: TGTGCCAGCAGGCCTACAGGGCGCACTGAAGCTTTCTTT. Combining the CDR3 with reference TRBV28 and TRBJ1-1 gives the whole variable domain DVKVTQSSRYLVKRTGEKVFLECVQDMDHENMFWYRQDPGLGLRLIYFSYDVKMKEKGDIPEGYSVSREKKERFSLILESASTNQTSMYLCASRPTGRTEAFFGQGTRLTVV.

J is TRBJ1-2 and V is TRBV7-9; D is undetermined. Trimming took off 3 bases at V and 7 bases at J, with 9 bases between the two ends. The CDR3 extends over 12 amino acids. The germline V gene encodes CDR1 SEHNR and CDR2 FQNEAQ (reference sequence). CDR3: CASSFGPAGYTF. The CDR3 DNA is TGTGCCAGCAGCTTTGGGCCAGCTGGCTACACCTTC.

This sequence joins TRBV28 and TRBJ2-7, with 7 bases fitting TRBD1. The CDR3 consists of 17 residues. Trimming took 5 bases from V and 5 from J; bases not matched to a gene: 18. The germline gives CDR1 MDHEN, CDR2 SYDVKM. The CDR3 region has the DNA TGTGCCAGCAGTCACACTCCCGAGAAGGGGGCTGGGGACGAGCAGTACTTC. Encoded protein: CASSHTPEKGAGDEQYF.

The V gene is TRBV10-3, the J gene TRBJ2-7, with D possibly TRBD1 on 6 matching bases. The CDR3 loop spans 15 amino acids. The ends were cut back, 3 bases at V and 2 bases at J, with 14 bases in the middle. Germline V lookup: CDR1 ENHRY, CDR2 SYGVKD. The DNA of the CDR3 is TGTGCCATCAGTGATCAGGGGACGGCCGCCTACGAGCAGTACTTC. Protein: CAISDQGTAAYEQYF.

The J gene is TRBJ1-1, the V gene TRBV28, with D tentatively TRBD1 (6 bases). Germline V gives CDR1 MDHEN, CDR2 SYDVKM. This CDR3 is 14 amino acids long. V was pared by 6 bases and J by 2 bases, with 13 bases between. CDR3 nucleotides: TGTGCCAGCAGGGGACATGTGGTTAACACTGAAGCTTTCTTT. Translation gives CASRGHVVNTEAFF.

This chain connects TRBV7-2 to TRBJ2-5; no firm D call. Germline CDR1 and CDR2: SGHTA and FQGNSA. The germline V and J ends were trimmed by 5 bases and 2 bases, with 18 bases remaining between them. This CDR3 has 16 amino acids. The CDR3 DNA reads TGTGCCAGCAGCGCGTCCCTCCGACCTATACAAGAGACCCAGTACTTC. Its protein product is CASSASLRPIQETQYF.

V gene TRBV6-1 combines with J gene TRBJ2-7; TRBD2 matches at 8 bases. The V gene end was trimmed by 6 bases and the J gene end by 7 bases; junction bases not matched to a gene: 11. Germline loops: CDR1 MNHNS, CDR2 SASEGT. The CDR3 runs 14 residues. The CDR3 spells CASRGLGTSPEQYF. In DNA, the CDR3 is TGTGCCAGCAGGGGACTAGGTACGAGTCCGGAGCAGTACTTC.

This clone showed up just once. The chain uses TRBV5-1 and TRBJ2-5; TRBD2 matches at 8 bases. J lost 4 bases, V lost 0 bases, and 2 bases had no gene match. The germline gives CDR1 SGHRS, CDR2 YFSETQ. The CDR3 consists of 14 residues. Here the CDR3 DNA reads TGCGCCAGCAGCTTGGATGCGGGAGGAGAGACCCAGTACTTC. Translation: CASSLDAGGETQYF. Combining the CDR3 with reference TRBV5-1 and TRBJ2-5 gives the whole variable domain KAGVTQTPRYLIKTRGQQVTLSCSPISGHRSVSWYQQTPGQGLQFLFEYFSETQRNKGNFPGRFSGRQFSNSRSEMNVSTLELGDSALYLCASSLDAGGETQYFGPGTRLLVL.

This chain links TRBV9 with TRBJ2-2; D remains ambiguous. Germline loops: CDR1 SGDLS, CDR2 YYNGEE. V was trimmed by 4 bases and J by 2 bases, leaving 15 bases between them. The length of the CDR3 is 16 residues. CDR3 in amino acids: CASSPRQEFNTGELFF. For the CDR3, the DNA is TGTGCCAGCAGCCCTCGCCAGGAGTTTAACACCGGGGAGCTGTTTTTT.

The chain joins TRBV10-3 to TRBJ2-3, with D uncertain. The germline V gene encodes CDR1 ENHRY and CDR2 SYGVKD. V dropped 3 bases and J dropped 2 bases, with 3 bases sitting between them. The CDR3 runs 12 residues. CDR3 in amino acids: CAISENTDTQYF. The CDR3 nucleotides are TGTGCCATCAGTGAAAACACAGATACGCAGTATTTT.

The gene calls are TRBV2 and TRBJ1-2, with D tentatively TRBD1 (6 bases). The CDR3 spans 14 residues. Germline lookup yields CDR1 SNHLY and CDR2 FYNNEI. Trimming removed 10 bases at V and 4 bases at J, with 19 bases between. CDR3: CATRTSLGAYGYTF. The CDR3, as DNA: TGTGCCACCCGAACATCCTTGGGGGCCTATGGCTACACCTTC. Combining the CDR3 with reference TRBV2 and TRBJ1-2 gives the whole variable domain EPEVTQTPSHQVTQMGQEVILRCVPISNHLYFYWYRQILGQKVEFLVSFYNNEISEKSEIFDDQFSVERPDGSNFTLKIRSTKLEDSAMYFCATRTSLGAYGYTFGSGTRLTVV.

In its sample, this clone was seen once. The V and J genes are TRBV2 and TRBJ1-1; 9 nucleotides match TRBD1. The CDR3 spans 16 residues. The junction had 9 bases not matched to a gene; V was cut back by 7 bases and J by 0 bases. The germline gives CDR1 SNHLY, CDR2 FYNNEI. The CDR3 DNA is TGTGCCAGCAAGGGAAGACAGGGGGGGATGAACACTGAAGCTTTCTTT. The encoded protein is CASKGRQGGMNTEAFF.

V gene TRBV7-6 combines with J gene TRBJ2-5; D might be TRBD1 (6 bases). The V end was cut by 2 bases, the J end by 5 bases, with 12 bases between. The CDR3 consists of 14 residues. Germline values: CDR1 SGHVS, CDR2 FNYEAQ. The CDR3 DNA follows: TGTGCCAGCAGCTTAACAGGGTTCCACGAGACCCAGTACTTC. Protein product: CASSLTGFHETQYF.

The CDR3 bases are TGTGCCACGACACCAACTAGCGGGAGTATCAATGAGCAGTTCTTC. This encodes CATTPTSGSINEQFF. The chain links TRBV15 to TRBJ2-1; TRBD2 aligns across 11 bases. Germline CDR1 LNHNV, CDR2 YYDKDF (reference sequence). The CDR3 extends over 15 amino acids. V shed 9 bases and J 6 bases; nucleotides not matched to a gene: 10. Full variable domain (missing parts from reference TRBV15 and TRBJ2-1): DAMVIQNPRYQVTQFGKPVTLSCSQTLNHNVMYWYQQKSSQAPKLLFHYYDKDFNNEADTPDNFQSRRPNTSFCFLDIRSPGLGDTAMYLCATTPTSGSINEQFFGPGTRLTVL.

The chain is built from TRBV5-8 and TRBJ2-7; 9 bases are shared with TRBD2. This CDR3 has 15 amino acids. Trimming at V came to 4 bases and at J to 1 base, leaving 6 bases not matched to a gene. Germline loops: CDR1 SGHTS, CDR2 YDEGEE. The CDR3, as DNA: TGTGCCAGCAGCCAACTAGCGGGCGATTCCTACGAGCAGTACTTC. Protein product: CASSQLAGDSYEQYF.

The CDR3 region is CASRRQGWHEQYF. DNA of the CDR3: TGTGCCAGCAGACGACAGGGTTGGCACGAGCAGTACTTC. The chain uses TRBV28 and TRBJ2-7; 7 nucleotides match TRBD1. The CDR3 has 13 residues. Looked up from germline, CDR1 is MDHEN and CDR2 is SYDVKM. V trimming: 6 bases; J trimming: 5 bases; junction bases outside the gene matches: 7.

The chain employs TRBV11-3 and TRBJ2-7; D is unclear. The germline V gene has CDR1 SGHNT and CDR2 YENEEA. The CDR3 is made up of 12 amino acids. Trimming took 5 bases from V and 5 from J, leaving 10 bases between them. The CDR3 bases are TGTGCCAGCAGCCCACCCGCGGACGAGCAGTACTTC. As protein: CASSPPADEQYF.

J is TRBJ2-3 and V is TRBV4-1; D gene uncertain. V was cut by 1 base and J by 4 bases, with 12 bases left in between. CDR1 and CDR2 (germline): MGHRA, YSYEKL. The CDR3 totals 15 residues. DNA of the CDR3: TGCGCCAGCAGCCAAGCCGACTTAACGGCAGATACGCAGTATTTT. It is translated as CASSQADLTADTQYF.

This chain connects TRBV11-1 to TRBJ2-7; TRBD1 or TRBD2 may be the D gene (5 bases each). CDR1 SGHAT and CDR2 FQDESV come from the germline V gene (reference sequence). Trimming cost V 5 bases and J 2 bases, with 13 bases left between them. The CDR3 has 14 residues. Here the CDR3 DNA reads TGTGCCAGCAGCCCGGGACCTGCCCCCTACGAGCAGTACTTC. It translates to CASSPGPAPYEQYF. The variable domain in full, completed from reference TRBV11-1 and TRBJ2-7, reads EAEVAQSPRYKITEKSQAVAFWCDPISGHATLYWYRQILGQGPELLVQFQDESVVDDSQLPKDRFSAERLKGVDSTLKIQPAELGDSAMYLCASSPGPAPYEQYFGPGTRLTVT.

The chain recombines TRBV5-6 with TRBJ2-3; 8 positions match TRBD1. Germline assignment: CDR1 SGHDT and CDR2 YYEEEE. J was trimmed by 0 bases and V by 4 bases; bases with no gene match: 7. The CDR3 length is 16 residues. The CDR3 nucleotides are TGTGCCAGCAGCCCCCCGACAGGGGCTAGCACAGATACGCAGTATTTT. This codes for CASSPPTGASTDTQYF.

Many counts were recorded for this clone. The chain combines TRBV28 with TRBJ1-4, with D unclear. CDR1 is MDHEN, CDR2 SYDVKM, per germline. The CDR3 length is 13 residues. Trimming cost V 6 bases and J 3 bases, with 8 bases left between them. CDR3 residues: CASRTVPNEKLFF. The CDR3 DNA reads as TGTGCCAGCAGGACGGTCCCTAATGAAAAACTGTTTTTT.

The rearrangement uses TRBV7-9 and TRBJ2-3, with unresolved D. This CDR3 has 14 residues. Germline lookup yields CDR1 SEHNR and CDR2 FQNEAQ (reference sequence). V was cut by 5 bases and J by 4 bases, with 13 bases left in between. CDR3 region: CASSPRSTADTQYF. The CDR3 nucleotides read TGTGCCAGCAGCCCCCGATCTACTGCAGATACGCAGTATTTT.

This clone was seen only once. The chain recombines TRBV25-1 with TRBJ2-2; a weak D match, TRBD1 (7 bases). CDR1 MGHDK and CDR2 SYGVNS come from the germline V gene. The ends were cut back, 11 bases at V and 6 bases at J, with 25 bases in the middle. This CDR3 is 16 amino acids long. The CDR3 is CASRGDGRRVPGELFF. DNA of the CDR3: TGTGCCTCCAGGGGGGATGGGCGGAGAGTTCCCGGGGAGCTGTTTTTT.

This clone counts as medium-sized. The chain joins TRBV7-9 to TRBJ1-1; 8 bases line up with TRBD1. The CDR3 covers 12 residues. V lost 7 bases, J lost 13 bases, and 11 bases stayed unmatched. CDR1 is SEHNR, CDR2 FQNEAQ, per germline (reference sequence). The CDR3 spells CASTATGDVGFF. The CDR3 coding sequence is TGTGCCAGCACCGCGACAGGGGACGTGGGTTTCTTT.

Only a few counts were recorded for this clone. CDR3 region: CASRNSREGGETQYF. Here the CDR3 DNA reads TGCGCCAGCAGGAACTCTCGGGAAGGGGGAGAGACCCAGTACTTC. The rearrangement joins TRBV10-1 to TRBJ2-5; D possibly corresponds to TRBD1 (6 bases). CDR3 length: 15 amino acids. The V gene lost 6 bases and the J gene lost 4 bases, with 18 bases spanning the gap. Germline lookup yields CDR1 WNHNN and CDR2 SYGVQD (reference sequence).

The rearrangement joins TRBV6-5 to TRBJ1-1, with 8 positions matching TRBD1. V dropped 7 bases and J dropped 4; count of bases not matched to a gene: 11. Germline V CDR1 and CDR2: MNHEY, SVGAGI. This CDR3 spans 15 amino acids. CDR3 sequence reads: CASNPPGTGGTEAFF. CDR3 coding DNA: TGTGCCAGCAACCCGCCCGGGACAGGCGGCACTGAAGCTTTCTTT.

The CDR3 coding sequence is TGTGCCAGCATTGGGCGCGGTAGCACAGATACGCAGTATTTT. Protein product: CASIGRGSTDTQYF. The V call is TRBV27, the J call TRBJ2-3, with unresolved D. Trimming shortened V by 7 bases and J by 0 bases, and 11 bases separated the two germline ends. Per germline, CDR1 MNHEY and CDR2 SMNVEV (reference sequence). The CDR3 spans 14 residues.

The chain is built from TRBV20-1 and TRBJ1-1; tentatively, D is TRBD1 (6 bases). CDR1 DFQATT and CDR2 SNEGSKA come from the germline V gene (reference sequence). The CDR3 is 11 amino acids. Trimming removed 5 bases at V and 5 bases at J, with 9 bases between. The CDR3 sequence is CSAPRGTEAFF. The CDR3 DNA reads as TGCAGTGCTCCGAGGGGGACTGAAGCTTTCTTT.

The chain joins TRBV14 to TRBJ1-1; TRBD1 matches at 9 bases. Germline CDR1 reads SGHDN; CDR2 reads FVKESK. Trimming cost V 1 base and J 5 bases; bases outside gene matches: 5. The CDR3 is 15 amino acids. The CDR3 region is CASSQAYRGRTEAFF. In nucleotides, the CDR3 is TGTGCCAGCAGCCAAGCATACAGGGGGCGGACTGAAGCTTTCTTT.

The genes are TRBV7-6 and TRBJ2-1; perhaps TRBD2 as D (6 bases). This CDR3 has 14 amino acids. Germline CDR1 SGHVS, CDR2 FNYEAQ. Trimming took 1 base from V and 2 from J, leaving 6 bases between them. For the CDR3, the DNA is TGTGCCAGCAGCTTAGGACTAGCCTACAATGAGCAGTTCTTC. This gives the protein CASSLGLAYNEQFF. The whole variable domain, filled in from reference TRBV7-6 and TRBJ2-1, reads GAGVSQSPRYKVTKRGQDVALRCDPISGHVSLYWYRQALGQGPEFLTYFNYEAQQDKSGLPNDRFSAERPEGSISTLTIQRTEQRDSAMYRCASSLGLAYNEQFFGPGTRLTVL.

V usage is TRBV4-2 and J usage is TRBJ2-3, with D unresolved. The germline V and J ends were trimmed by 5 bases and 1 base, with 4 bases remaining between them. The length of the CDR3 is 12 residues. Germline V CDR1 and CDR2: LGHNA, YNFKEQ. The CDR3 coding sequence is TGTGCCAGCAGCTCCCGCACAGATACGCAGTATTTT. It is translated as CASSSRTDTQYF.

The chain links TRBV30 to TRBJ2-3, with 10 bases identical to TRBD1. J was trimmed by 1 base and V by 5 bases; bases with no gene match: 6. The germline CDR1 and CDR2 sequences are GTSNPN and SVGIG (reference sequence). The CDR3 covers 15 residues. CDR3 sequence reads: CAWSTGTGGTDTQYF. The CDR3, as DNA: TGTGCCTGGTCAACCGGGACAGGGGGCACAGATACGCAGTATTTT.